Presented here are 12 T cell receptor beta chains from one specimen sequenced in a study of blood T cell repertoires in COVID-19. Profiled with immunoSEQ multiplex PCR; TCRdb holds only in-frame clones, not every one. The sample lists about 70,000 clones; approximately 80% were seen once. The sequenced sample consisted of peripheral blood. Every receptor here comes from a man in his thirties or forties with COVID-19, enrolled during active disease.

The genes are TRBV2 and TRBJ1-5, with 8 bases lining up with TRBD1. CDR3 length equals 14 residues. The germline V gene encodes CDR1 SNHLY and CDR2 FYNNEI. The trim removed 6 bases at V and 3 bases at J, leaving 4 bases unmatched. The CDR3 spells CASRAGQVNQPQHF. The CDR3 DNA reads TGTGCCAGCAGGGCGGGACAGGTCAATCAGCCCCAGCATTTT.

The V and J genes are TRBV24-1 and TRBJ2-7; D may be TRBD1 (5 bases). Germline V lookup: CDR1 KGHDR, CDR2 SFDVKD. Trimming shortened V by 2 bases and J by 6 bases, and 16 bases separated the two germline ends. The CDR3 covers 15 residues. CDR3 residues: CATSDSGQGDSEQYF. The CDR3 nucleotides read TGTGCCACCAGTGATTCCGGGCAGGGTGACAGCGAGCAGTACTTC.

V gene TRBV30 combines with J gene TRBJ1-1; the D is unclear. The CDR3 spans 13 residues. V was pared by 0 bases and J by 1 base, with 6 bases between. CDR1 is GTSNPN, CDR2 SVGIG, per germline (reference sequence). The CDR3 DNA is TGTGCCTGGAGTGTCTACGGGAACACTGAAGCTTTCTTT. It is translated as CAWSVYGNTEAFF. The full variable domain, its missing parts supplied by reference TRBV30 and TRBJ1-1, is SQTIHQWPATLVQPVGSPLSLECTVEGTSNPNLYWYRQAAGRGLQLLFYSVGIGQISSEVPQNLSASRPQDRQFILSSKKLLLSDSGFYLCAWSVYGNTEAFFGQGTRLTVV.

The CDR3: CLAGGPREQYF. The CDR3 coding sequence is TGTTTAGCGGGAGGGCCGCGGGAGCAGTACTTC. This chain uses TRBV28 with TRBJ2-7, with TRBD2 matching over 11 bases. This CDR3 region has 11 residues. Germline V gene lookup returns CDR1 MDHEN and CDR2 SYDVKM.

This clone was seen once. The chain couples TRBV7-3 to TRBJ2-1, with 11 nucleotides matching TRBD2. The CDR3 is made up of 17 amino acids. Germline CDR1 is SGHTA and CDR2 is FQGTGA. V dropped 3 bases and J dropped 9; count of bases not matched to a gene: 13. CDR3 DNA sequence: TGTGCCAGCAGCTTCCACCTCCTGACTAGCGGGAAGGGTGAGCAGTTCTTC. Translating it yields CASSFHLLTSGKGEQFF. Combining the CDR3 with reference TRBV7-3 and TRBJ2-1 gives the whole variable domain GAGVSQTPSNKVTEKGKYVELRCDPISGHTALYWYRQSLGQGPEFLIYFQGTGAADDSGLPNDRFFAVRPEGSVSTLKIQRTERGDSAVYLCASSFHLLTSGKGEQFFGPGTRLTVL.

A single count supports this clone. The V call is TRBV5-5, the J call TRBJ2-5; weak D call: TRBD1 (6 bases). This CDR3 region has 15 residues. Trimming shortened V by 4 bases and J by 4 bases, and 17 bases separated the two germline ends. The germline V gene encodes CDR1 SGHKS and CDR2 YYEKEE (reference sequence). CDR3 bases: TGTGCCAGCAGCCCGATCGACAGGTATACAGAGACCCAGTACTTC. Protein sequence: CASSPIDRYTETQYF.

This clone was seen once. The J gene is TRBJ1-5, the V gene TRBV18; 7 positions agree with TRBD1. Germline lookup yields CDR1 KGHSH and CDR2 LQKENI. V gave up 2 bases and J gave up 3 bases; unmatched junction bases: 10. CDR3 size: 17 residues. As DNA, the CDR3 is TGTGCCAGCTCACCAGTGAGGACAGGCGGTTCCAATCAGCCCCAGCATTTT. Its translation is CASSPVRTGGSNQPQHF.

The V call is TRBV7-3, the J call TRBJ2-2; D unclear. Germline lookup yields CDR1 SGHTA and CDR2 FQGTGA. The CDR3 runs to 13 residues. Trimming shortened V by 1 base and J by 7 bases, and 7 bases separated the two germline ends. The CDR3 spells CASSLMQYGELFF. As DNA, the CDR3 is TGTGCCAGCAGCTTAATGCAGTACGGGGAGCTGTTTTTT. Full variable domain (remainder filled in from reference TRBV7-3 and TRBJ2-2): GAGVSQTPSNKVTEKGKYVELRCDPISGHTALYWYRQSLGQGPEFLIYFQGTGAADDSGLPNDRFFAVRPEGSVSTLKIQRTERGDSAVYLCASSLMQYGELFFGEGSRLTVL.

This sequence joins TRBV27 and TRBJ2-7; 9 bases line up with TRBD1. This CDR3 has 14 residues. Germline V gene sequence: CDR1 MNHEY, CDR2 SMNVEV (reference sequence). V lost 0 bases to trimming and J lost 7 bases; unmatched junction nucleotides: 4. The CDR3 DNA is TGTGCCAGCAGTTTATCAGGGACAGGGCGTGAGCAGTACTTC. It codes for CASSLSGTGREQYF.

The J gene is TRBJ2-1, the V gene TRBV27, with a possible D match to TRBD1 (5 bases). V lost 5 bases and J lost 6, with 8 bases in between. Per the germline V gene, CDR1 is MNHEY and CDR2 is SMNVEV (reference sequence). The CDR3 sequence is 12 residues long. CDR3 residues: CASSLRGNEQFF. The DNA of the CDR3 is TGTGCCAGCAGTCTAAGGGGCAATGAGCAGTTCTTC.

The CDR3 region has the DNA TGTGCCAGCAGTGAAGTAAGGACAGGGGTTATCGGCTACACCTTC. It translates to CASSEVRTGVIGYTF. The rearrangement uses TRBV2 and TRBJ1-2; 9 bases agree with TRBD1. There are 15 residues in the CDR3. From germline, CDR1 is SNHLY and CDR2 FYNNEI. With 1 base clipped from V and 8 bases from J, the junction kept 8 bases outside the gene matches.

V usage is TRBV6-5 and J usage is TRBJ2-4; 8 positions match TRBD1. The junction had 7 bases not matched to a gene; V was cut back by 6 bases and J by 9 bases. CDR3 size: 13 residues. Germline V CDR1 and CDR2: MNHEY, SVGAGI. The CDR3 sequence is CASRPDTGGIQYF. DNA for the CDR3: TGTGCCAGCAGACCGGATACAGGGGGCATTCAGTACTTC.